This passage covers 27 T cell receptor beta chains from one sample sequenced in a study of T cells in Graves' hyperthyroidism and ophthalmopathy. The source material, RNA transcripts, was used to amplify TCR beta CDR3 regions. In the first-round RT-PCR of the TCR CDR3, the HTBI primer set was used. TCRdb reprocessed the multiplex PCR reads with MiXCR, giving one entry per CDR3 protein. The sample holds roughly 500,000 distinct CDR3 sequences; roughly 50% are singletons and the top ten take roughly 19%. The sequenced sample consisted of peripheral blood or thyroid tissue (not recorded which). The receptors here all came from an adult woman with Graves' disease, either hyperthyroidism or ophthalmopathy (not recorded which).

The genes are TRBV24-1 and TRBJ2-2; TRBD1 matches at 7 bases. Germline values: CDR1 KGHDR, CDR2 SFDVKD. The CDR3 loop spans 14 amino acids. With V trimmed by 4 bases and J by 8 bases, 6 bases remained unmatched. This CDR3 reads CATSDRDRPGELFF. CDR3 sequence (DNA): TGTGCCACCAGTGACCGGGACAGACCGGGGGAGCTGTTTTTT.

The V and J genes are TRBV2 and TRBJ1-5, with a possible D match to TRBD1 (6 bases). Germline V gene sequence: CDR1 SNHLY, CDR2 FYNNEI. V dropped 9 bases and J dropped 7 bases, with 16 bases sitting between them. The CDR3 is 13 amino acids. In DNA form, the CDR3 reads TGTGCCAGTGATGGGGGCGGGGAGCAGCCCCAGCATTTT. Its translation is CASDGGGEQPQHF.

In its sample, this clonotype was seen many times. The CDR3 DNA follows: TGTGCCAGCACCCCCGGGACTCCGAACACCGGGGAGCTGTTTTTT. Amino acids: CASTPGTPNTGELFF. The chain recombines TRBV7-3 with TRBJ2-2; a possible D gene is TRBD2 (6 bases). Per the germline V gene, CDR1 is SGHTA and CDR2 is FQGTGA. Trimming cost V 7 bases and J 0 bases, with 12 bases left between them. The CDR3 length is 15 residues.

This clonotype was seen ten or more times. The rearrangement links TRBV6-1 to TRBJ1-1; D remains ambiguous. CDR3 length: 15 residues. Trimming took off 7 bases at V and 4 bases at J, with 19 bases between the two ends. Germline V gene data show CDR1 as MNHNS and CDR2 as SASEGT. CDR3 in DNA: TGTGCCAGCATACCGCACCCGGGGTTCCGCACTGAAGCTTTCTTT. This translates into CASIPHPGFRTEAFF.

The CDR3 protein is CASIRQGRREQYF. The CDR3 DNA sequence: TGTGCCAGCATCCGACAGGGTCGGCGCGAGCAGTACTTC. The chain employs TRBV2 and TRBJ2-7; 7 bases match TRBD1. The V segment lost 7 bases and the J segment 6 bases; nucleotides outside the gene matches: 9. This CDR3 has 13 residues. Germline lookup yields CDR1 SNHLY and CDR2 FYNNEI.

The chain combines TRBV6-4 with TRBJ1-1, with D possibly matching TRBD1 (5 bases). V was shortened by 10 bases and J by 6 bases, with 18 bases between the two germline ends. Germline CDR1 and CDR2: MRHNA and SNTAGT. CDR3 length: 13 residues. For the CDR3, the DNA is TGTGCCATTACAATGGGGGGTATGGCTGAAGCTTTCTTT. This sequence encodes CAITMGGMAEAFF.

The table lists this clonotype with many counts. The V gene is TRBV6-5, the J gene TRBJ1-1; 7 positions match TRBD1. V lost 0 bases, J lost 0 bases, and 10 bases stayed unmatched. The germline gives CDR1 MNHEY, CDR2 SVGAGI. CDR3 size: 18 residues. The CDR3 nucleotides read TGTGCCAGCAGTTACTCAATGGGGACAGCCATCCTGAACACTGAAGCTTTCTTT. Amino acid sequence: CASSYSMGTAILNTEAFF.

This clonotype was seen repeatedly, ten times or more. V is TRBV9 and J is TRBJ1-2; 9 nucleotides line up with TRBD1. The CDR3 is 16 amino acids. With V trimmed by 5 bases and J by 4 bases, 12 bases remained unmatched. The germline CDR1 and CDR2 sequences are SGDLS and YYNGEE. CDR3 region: CASSSDRGGTFYGYTF. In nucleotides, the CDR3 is TGTGCCAGCAGTTCAGACAGGGGGGGAACCTTCTATGGCTACACCTTC.

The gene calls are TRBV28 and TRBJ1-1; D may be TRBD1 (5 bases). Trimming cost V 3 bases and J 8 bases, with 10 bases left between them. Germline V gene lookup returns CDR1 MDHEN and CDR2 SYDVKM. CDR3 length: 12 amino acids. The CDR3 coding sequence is TGTGCCAGCAGTTTTCTTAAGGGGGAAGCTTTCTTT. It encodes CASSFLKGEAFF.

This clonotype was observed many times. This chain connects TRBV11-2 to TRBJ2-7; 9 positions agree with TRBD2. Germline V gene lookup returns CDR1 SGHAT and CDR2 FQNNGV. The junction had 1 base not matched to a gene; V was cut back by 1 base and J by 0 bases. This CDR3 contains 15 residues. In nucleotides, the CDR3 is TGTGCCAGCAGCTTAGGACTAGCGGCCTCCTACGAGCAGTACTTC. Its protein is CASSLGLAASYEQYF.

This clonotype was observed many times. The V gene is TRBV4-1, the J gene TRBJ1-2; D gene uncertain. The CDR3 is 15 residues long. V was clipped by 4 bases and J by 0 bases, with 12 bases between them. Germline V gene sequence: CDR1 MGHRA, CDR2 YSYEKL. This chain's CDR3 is CASSPWGLTNYGYTF. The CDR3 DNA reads TGCGCCAGCAGCCCCTGGGGTTTAACTAACTATGGCTACACCTTC.

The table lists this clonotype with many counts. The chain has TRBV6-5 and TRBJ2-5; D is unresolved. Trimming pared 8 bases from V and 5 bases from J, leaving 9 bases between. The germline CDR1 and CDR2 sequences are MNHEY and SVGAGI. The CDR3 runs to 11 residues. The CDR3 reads CASYHYETQYF. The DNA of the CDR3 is TGTGCCAGCTACCACTATGAGACCCAGTACTTC.

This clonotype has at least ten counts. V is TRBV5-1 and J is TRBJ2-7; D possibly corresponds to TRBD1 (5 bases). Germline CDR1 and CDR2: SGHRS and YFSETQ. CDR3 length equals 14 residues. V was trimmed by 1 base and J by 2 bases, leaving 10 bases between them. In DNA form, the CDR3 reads TGCGCCAGCAGCTTGTTCTTAGGGGCCTACGAGCAGTACTTC. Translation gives CASSLFLGAYEQYF.

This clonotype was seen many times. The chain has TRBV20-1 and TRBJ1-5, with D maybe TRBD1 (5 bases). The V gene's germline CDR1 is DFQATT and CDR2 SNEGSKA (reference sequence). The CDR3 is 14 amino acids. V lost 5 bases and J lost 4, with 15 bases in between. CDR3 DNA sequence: TGCAGTGCTCGAGTCTGGGGGGGGAATCAGCCCCAGCATTTT. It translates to CSARVWGGNQPQHF.

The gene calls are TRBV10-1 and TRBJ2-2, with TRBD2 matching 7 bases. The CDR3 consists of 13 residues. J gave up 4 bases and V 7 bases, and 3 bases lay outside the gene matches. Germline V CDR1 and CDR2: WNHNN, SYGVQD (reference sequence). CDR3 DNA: TGCGCCAGCAACCCGGGGGGCACCGGGGAGCTGTTTTTT. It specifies CASNPGGTGELFF.

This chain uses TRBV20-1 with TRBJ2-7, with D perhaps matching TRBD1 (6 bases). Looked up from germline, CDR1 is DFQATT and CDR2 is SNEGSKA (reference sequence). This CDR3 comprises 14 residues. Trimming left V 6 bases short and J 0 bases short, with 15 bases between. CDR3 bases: TGCAGTGCCCAAGCTAGGGGGAGCTCCTACGAGCAGTACTTC. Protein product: CSAQARGSSYEQYF.

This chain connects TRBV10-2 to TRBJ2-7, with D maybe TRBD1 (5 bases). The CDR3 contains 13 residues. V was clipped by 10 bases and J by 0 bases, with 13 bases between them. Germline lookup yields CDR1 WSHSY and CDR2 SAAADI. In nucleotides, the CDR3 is TGCGCCATCAAGAGTGACAGCTCCTACGAGCAGTACTTC. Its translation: CAIKSDSSYEQYF.

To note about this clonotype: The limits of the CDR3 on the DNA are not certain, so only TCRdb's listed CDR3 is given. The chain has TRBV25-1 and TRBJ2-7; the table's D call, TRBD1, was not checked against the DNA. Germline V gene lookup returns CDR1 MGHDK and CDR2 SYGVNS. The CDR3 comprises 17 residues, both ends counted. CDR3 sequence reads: CACSARSLGQLIYEQYF.

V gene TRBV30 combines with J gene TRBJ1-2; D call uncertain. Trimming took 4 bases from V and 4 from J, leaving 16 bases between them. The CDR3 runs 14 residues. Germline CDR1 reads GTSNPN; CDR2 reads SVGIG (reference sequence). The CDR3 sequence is CAWMSPGVSYGYTF. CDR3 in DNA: TGTGCCTGGATGTCCCCGGGAGTTAGCTATGGCTACACCTTC.

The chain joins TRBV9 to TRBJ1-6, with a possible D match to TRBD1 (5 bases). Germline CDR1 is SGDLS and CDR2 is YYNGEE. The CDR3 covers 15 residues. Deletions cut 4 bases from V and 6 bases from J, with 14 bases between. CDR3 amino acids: CASSPNQGGNSPLHF. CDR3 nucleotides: TGTGCCAGCAGCCCCAACCAGGGCGGTAATTCACCCCTCCACTTT.

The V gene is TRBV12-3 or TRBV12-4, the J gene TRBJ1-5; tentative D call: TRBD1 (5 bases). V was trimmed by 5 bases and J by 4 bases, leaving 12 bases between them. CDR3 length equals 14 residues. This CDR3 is CASSPMRGNQPQHF. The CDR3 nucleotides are TGTGCCAGCAGTCCCATGAGGGGAAATCAGCCCCAGCATTTT.

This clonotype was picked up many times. The CDR3 region is CSARAEREAAYEQYF. DNA of the CDR3: TGCAGTGCTAGAGCGGAGCGGGAGGCCGCCTACGAGCAGTACTTC. The genes are TRBV20-1 and TRBJ2-7, with 9 positions matching TRBD2. Germline V CDR1 and CDR2: DFQATT, SNEGSKA (reference sequence). This CDR3 is built from 15 residues. The V gene end was trimmed by 1 base and the J gene end by 2 bases; junction bases not matched to a gene: 6.

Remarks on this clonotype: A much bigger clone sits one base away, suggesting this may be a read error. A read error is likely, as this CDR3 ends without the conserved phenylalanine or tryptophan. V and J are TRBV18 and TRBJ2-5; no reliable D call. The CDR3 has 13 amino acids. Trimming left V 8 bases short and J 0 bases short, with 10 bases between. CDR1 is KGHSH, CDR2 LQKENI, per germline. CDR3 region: CASIRADQETQYS. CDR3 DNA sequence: TGTGCCAGCATACGGGCTGACCAAGAGACCCAGTACTCC.

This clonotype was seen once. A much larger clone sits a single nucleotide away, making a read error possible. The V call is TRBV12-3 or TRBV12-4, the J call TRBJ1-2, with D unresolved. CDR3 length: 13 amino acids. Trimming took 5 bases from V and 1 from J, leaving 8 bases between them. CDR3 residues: CASSPTFNYGYTF. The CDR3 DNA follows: TGTGCCAGCAGTCCCACCTTTAACTATGGCTACACCTTC.

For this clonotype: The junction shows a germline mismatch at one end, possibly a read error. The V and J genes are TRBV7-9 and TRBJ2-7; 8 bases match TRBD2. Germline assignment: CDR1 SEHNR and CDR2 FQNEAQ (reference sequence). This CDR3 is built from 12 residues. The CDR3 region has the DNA TGTGCCACGTCTAGCGGGCAGTTTGATCAAGACTTC. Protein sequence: CATSSGQFDQDF.

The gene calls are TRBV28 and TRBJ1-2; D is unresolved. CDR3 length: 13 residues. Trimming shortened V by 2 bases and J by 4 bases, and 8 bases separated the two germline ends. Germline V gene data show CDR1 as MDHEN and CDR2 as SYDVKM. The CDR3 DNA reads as TGTGCCAGCAGTTTAGTCAGGTTCTATGGCTACACCTTC. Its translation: CASSLVRFYGYTF.

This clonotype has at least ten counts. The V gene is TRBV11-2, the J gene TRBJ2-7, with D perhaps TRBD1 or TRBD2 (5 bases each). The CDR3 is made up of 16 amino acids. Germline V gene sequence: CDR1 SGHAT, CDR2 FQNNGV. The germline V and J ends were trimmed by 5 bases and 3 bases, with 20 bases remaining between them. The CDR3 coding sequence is TGTGCCAGCAGCAGCTACACCGGGAACAGGCACTACGAGCAGTACTTC. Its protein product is CASSSYTGNRHYEQYF.